This record concerns one TCR beta chain sequence. One Seattle source followed patients from active infection through their disease course. The assay was immunoSEQ multiplex PCR, and TCRdb's table has in-frame clones only and misses some. Of around 55,000 clones in the sample, 80% to 90% were seen once. This sample was taken from a study of blood T cell repertoires in COVID-19. Whole-study context: Researchers got acute and convalescent COVID-19 samples from the United States, Italy and Spain. PBMCs, B-cell-depleted T cells, or T cells provided the cDNA or gDNA that made up the material.

The sequenced sample consisted of peripheral blood. The receptor was derived from a man between 40 and 49 years old with COVID-19, enrolled during active disease.

The DNA for the CDR3 is TGTGCCAGCAGCTACAGGGCCCCGGGTGAAGCTTTCTTT. Amino acids: CASSYRAPGEAFF. The chain couples TRBV7-9 to TRBJ1-1; tentatively, D is TRBD1 (6 bases). Germline loops: CDR1 SEHNR, CDR2 FQNEAQ (reference sequence). The CDR3 length is 13 residues. V was cut by 4 bases and J by 7 bases, with 13 bases left in between.